A selection of T cell receptor beta chains follows, all from one sample in a study of cytomegalovirus exposure and HLA in healthy donors. Repertoires were generated with immunoSEQ multiplex PCR, while TCRdb's copy carries only in-frame clones and drops some. The data show about 160,000 clones, around 84% seen once. The specimen sequenced was PBMCs. All receptors come from a boy aged 2-9 years in good health and CMV-seronegative. Both conserved end residues are trimmed from each CDR3. The D gene is left open where the match is weak.

D gene: NA
J gene: TRBJ2-1
V gene: TRBV11-2
CDR3 protein: ASSPGIYNEQF

D gene: NA
J gene: TRBJ2-4
V gene: TRBV9
CDR3 protein: ASTAGPLTGGNIQY

D gene: TRBD1
J gene: TRBJ2-7
V gene: TRBV7-9
CDR3 protein: ASSLERDRYHEQY

D gene: NA
J gene: TRBJ1-1
V gene: TRBV5-1
CDR3 protein: ASSLLSTGTYTEAF

D gene: NA
J gene: TRBJ2-3
V gene: TRBV19
CDR3 protein: ASSTRGTDTQY

D gene: NA
J gene: TRBJ1-1
V gene: TRBV7-7
CDR3 protein: ASSRVGLGNTEAF

D gene: TRBD2
J gene: TRBJ2-7
V gene: TRBV9
CDR3 protein: ASSVAASGGYEQY

D gene: NA
J gene: NA
V gene: TRBV10-3
CDR3 protein: AISELARGNEQY

D gene: TRBD1
J gene: TRBJ2-1
V gene: TRBV19
CDR3 protein: ASSSRGQSRSYNEQF

D gene: NA
J gene: TRBJ2-1
V gene: TRBV6-5
CDR3 protein: ASSARGYNEQF

D gene: NA
J gene: TRBJ1-1
V gene: TRBV19
CDR3 protein: ASSMWGGTEAF

D gene: NA
J gene: TRBJ1-4
V gene: TRBV7-9
CDR3 protein: ASSPPPAGELF

D gene: NA
J gene: TRBJ1-1
V gene: TRBV5-1
CDR3 protein: ASSPKGGTEAF

D gene: TRBD2
J gene: TRBJ2-1
V gene: TRBV5-1
CDR3 protein: ASSLETSGIDEQF

D gene: NA
J gene: TRBJ1-6
V gene: TRBV27
CDR3 protein: ASSLYPGTLH

D gene: NA
J gene: TRBJ1-6
V gene: TRBV19
CDR3 protein: ASSPRGGASPLH

D gene: TRBD2
J gene: TRBJ2-1
V gene: TRBV11-2
CDR3 protein: ASSLYLAGQLPYNEQF

D gene: TRBD1
J gene: TRBJ2-5
V gene: TRBV6-1
CDR3 protein: ASRRQGMETQY

D gene: TRBD1
J gene: TRBJ1-2
V gene: TRBV28
CDR3 protein: ASSSAGGWYGYT

D gene: TRBD2
J gene: TRBJ2-5
V gene: TRBV30
CDR3 protein: AWSVIAGEETQY

D gene: TRBD2
J gene: TRBJ2-5
V gene: TRBV28
CDR3 protein: ASSSNTYRTSGRSKY

D gene: TRBD1
J gene: TRBJ2-1
V gene: TRBV9
CDR3 protein: ASGTGGYNEQF

D gene: TRBD2
J gene: TRBJ2-2
V gene: TRBV15
CDR3 protein: ATRPGLAGVGTGELF

D gene: TRBD1
J gene: TRBJ1-6
V gene: TRBV19
CDR3 protein: ASSTGQGGEDSPLH

D gene: TRBD1
J gene: TRBJ2-7
V gene: TRBV27
CDR3 protein: ASSPTTGARGEQY

D gene: NA
J gene: TRBJ1-3
V gene: TRBV5-8
CDR3 protein: ASSQRGISGNTIY

D gene: NA
J gene: TRBJ1-3
V gene: TRBV5-4
CDR3 protein: ASSPGLLGGNTIY

D gene: TRBD1
J gene: TRBJ1-2
V gene: TRBV18
CDR3 protein: ASSPEGQGNYGYT

D gene: NA
J gene: TRBJ1-1
V gene: TRBV6-5
CDR3 protein: ASSYTGGNTEAF

D gene: NA
J gene: TRBJ1-2
V gene: TRBV5-6
CDR3 protein: ASSLDEGYT

D gene: NA
J gene: TRBJ2-4
V gene: TRBV5-1
CDR3 protein: ASSWTVAKNIQY

D gene: TRBD1
J gene: TRBJ2-7
V gene: TRBV4-3
CDR3 protein: ASSLLRGTTYEQY

D gene: NA
J gene: TRBJ2-5
V gene: TRBV28
CDR3 protein: ASMSGRWETQY

D gene: NA
J gene: TRBJ1-3
V gene: TRBV15
CDR3 protein: ATSRGTASGNTIY

D gene: TRBD1
J gene: TRBJ2-1
V gene: TRBV6-1
CDR3 protein: ASSEWGDRGFDEQF

D gene: NA
J gene: TRBJ2-2
V gene: TRBV11-2
CDR3 protein: ASSLAGRTAGELF

D gene: TRBD1
J gene: TRBJ1-2
V gene: TRBV6-1
CDR3 protein: ASSEVGQVGYGYT

D gene: TRBD1
J gene: TRBJ2-2
V gene: TRBV5-8
CDR3 protein: ASSKKTDRGYTGELF

D gene: NA
J gene: TRBJ1-1
V gene: TRBV10-3
CDR3 protein: ATMGTMNTEAF

D gene: NA
J gene: TRBJ2-2
V gene: TRBV5-1
CDR3 protein: ASSLTRVNTGELF

D gene: NA
J gene: TRBJ1-5
V gene: TRBV28
CDR3 protein: ASRTGLQPQH

D gene: NA
J gene: TRBJ1-4
V gene: TRBV4-1
CDR3 protein: ASSQEGRQDSEKLF

D gene: NA
J gene: TRBJ1-3
V gene: TRBV2
CDR3 protein: ASSEIESGVLDTIY

D gene: NA
J gene: TRBJ1-1
V gene: TRBV6-6
CDR3 protein: ASSYSYRVNTEAF

D gene: TRBD1
J gene: TRBJ1-6
V gene: TRBV7-9
CDR3 protein: ASSADRDGSPLH

D gene: NA
J gene: TRBJ2-1
V gene: TRBV30
CDR3 protein: AWSWGAGRWNEQF

D gene: TRBD2
J gene: TRBJ2-7
V gene: TRBV15
CDR3 protein: ATSWEGSPEYEQY

D gene: TRBD1
J gene: TRBJ2-5
V gene: TRBV11-2
CDR3 protein: ASSFSGQGAETQY

D gene: TRBD2
J gene: TRBJ2-3
V gene: TRBV27
CDR3 protein: ASSLAGVPSDTQY

D gene: NA
J gene: TRBJ2-7
V gene: TRBV11-2
CDR3 protein: ASSLAGYEQY

D gene: TRBD2
J gene: TRBJ2-1
V gene: TRBV6-5
CDR3 protein: ASTRAGGPEQF

D gene: NA
J gene: TRBJ2-5
V gene: TRBV18
CDR3 protein: ASSRYSETQY

D gene: TRBD1
J gene: TRBJ1-1
V gene: TRBV4-1
CDR3 protein: ASRDRVWSTEAF

D gene: NA
J gene: TRBJ2-1
V gene: TRBV5-4
CDR3 protein: AGSLGGETGLMEQF

D gene: TRBD2
J gene: TRBJ2-3
V gene: TRBV7-8
CDR3 protein: ASSPPAGGSTDTQY